This passage covers 5 T cell receptor beta chains from one sample sequenced in a study of graft-versus-host responses after intestinal transplantation (dated by TCRdb to the early 2020s). In the paper's terms, the time point label means: cells obtained before transplantation from donor or recipient. These receptors' targets are unknown. Library creation used the immunoSEQ multiplex PCR assay. TCRdb obtained this table from immuneACCESS and retained in-frame rearrangements with V and J assigned. These tables miss some clones; where compared with another copy, unresolved V genes account for less than half of the shortfall, and the remainder is unexplained. Across this sample there are around 97,000 clones, with 91% seen only once. The leading ten clones occupy roughly 0.2% of the sample. Sequenced here: unstimulated CD4+ T cells sorted from spleen or lymph node cells, sampled before transplant. These receptors were collected from a human donor who was the organ donor for an intestinal transplant.

The chain combines TRBV7-6 with TRBJ2-1, with 14 bases lining up with TRBD2. Germline CDR1 SGHVS, CDR2 FNYEAQ. There are 15 residues in the CDR3. V was clipped by 4 bases and J by 9 bases; unmatched bases: 5. CDR3 region: CASSSQTSGGGEQFF. The CDR3 DNA follows: TGTGCCAGCAGCTCGCAGACTAGCGGGGGGGGTGAGCAGTTCTTC.

Only one count was recorded for this clone. The gene calls are TRBV7-2 and TRBJ2-3; D possibly corresponds to TRBD1 (6 bases). Trimming cost V 7 bases and J 2 bases, with 16 bases left between them. CDR1 is SGHTA and CDR2 is FQGNSA in the germline V gene. CDR3 length: 15 amino acids. CDR3 DNA: TGTGCCAGCACGCCAGGGGCGGGTTTCACAGATACGCAGTATTTT. Translation: CASTPGAGFTDTQYF. Looking up the rest from reference TRBV7-2 and TRBJ2-3 gives the full variable domain: GAGVSQSPSNKVTEKGKDVELRCDPISGHTALYWYRQSLGQGLEFLIYFQGNSAPDKSGLPSDRFSAERTGGSVSTLTIQRTQQEDSAVYLCASTPGAGFTDTQYFGPGTRLTVL.

In its sample, this clone was seen a few times. The V gene is TRBV10-3, the J gene TRBJ2-3, with D tentatively TRBD2 (6 bases). Trimming left V 8 bases short and J 2 bases short, with 14 bases between. Germline V CDR1 and CDR2: ENHRY, SYGVKD. The CDR3 loop spans 14 amino acids. The CDR3 here is CAIGGRTITDTQYF. In DNA form, the CDR3 reads TGTGCCATCGGGGGGAGGACGATCACAGATACGCAGTATTTT.

This chain links TRBV4-3 with TRBJ1-5, with unresolved D. This CDR3 is 14 amino acids long. CDR1 is LGHNA, CDR2 YSLEER, per germline. V lost 3 bases to trimming and J lost 1 base, with 7 bases between them. CDR3 bases: TGCGCCAGCAGCCAGGGAGGGAGCAATCAGCCCCAGCATTTT. Amino acid sequence: CASSQGGSNQPQHF.

This chain links TRBV20-1 with TRBJ2-7, with D tentatively TRBD2 (5 bases). The V gene's germline CDR1 is DFQATT and CDR2 SNEGSKA (reference sequence). CDR3 length equals 11 residues. V lost 7 bases, J lost 5 bases, and 12 bases lay in between. The CDR3 nucleotides read TGCAGTGGGTCGGGAATCGACGAGCAGTACTTC. Translating it yields CSGSGIDEQYF.